The rows below give T cell receptor beta chains drawn from one sample of a study of identical twins. From the 5' RACE reads, TCRdb called clonotypes with MiXCR, one entry per CDR3 protein. The sample holds roughly 230,000 distinct CDR3 sequences; approximately 8.6% are singletons and the top ten take 3%. This sample was shared with a second study, whose subject was yellow fever vaccine responses in identical twins.

Input material: CD8+ T cells sorted from blood. The receptors were gathered from a woman between 18 and 29 years old in good health. The CDR3 runs from the conserved cysteine through the conserved F or W. D genes are given only for firm matches. Clone size is not always given. Where it is, it says once, few, many or a class for expanded clones.

D gene	J gene	V gene	clone size	CDR3 length	CDR3 DNA	CDR3 protein
-	TRBJ2-7	TRBV20-1	-	15	TGCAGTGCCCAGCATGGGGCTACGAGCTCCTACGAGCAGTACTTC	CSAQHGATSSYEQYF
-	TRBJ2-5	TRBV7-6	-	11	TGTGCCAGCAGCTTAGAGGGATACCAGTACTTC	CASSLEGYQYF
-	TRBJ2-3	TRBV7-2	many	14	TGTGCCAGCAGCTTAGAAGTTTACGCAGATACGCAGTATTTT	CASSLEVYADTQYF
TRBD1	TRBJ2-7	TRBV27	-	16	TGTGCCAGCAGTTTACACGGACAGGGGCTATTCTACGAGCAGTACTTC	CASSLHGQGLFYEQYF
-	TRBJ2-2	TRBV5-6	many	13	TGTGCCAGCAGCTGGACGGCGGGCGGGGAGCTGTTTTTT	CASSWTAGGELFF
-	TRBJ1-1	TRBV2	few	16	TGTGCCAGCAGTCGGAGTGTAGAGTCGGCGAACACTGAAGCTTTCTTT	CASSRSVESANTEAFF
-	TRBJ2-7	TRBV29-1	-	14	TGCAGCGTTCGCGGGACAGTACCGACCTACGAGCAGTACTTC	CSVRGTVPTYEQYF
TRBD2	TRBJ2-1	TRBV6-2/TRBV6-3	-	17	TGTGCCAGCAGTTACTCGATGGCTAGCGGATCCTACAATGAGCAGTTCTTC	CASSYSMASGSYNEQFF
-	TRBJ2-3	TRBV9	many	13	TGTGCCAGCAGCGTTGGAACTTTGGATACGCAGTATTTT	CASSVGTLDTQYF
-	TRBJ2-2	TRBV7-9	-	17	TGTGCCAGCAGCCCCTGGGCCCGACAGGCGAACACCGGGGAGCTGTTTTTT	CASSPWARQANTGELFF